The 32 T cell receptor beta chains given below trace back to one sample, sequenced in a study of T cells after posttransplantation cyclophosphamide. Profiled with immunoSEQ multiplex PCR; TCRdb holds only in-frame clones, not every one. The sample has some 12,000 clones, none seen only once. Treatment was busulfan-fludarabine conditioning, a marrow graft, and cyclophosphamide on days +3 and +4. The sample in question was PBMCs, obtained after allogeneic stem cell transplant with posttransplant cyclophosphamide. The receptors derive from a female patient aged 40-49 years who received an allogeneic stem cell transplant from a related donor, was CMV-positive, and had acute GVHD only. Some of the T cells may derive from the graft donor.

This clone was counted ten times or more. In DNA form, the CDR3 reads TGTGCCACCCATCCCGGGACTAGCAAATACAATGAGCAGTTCTTC. Its protein product is CATHPGTSKYNEQFF. J is TRBJ2-1 and V is TRBV10-3, with 9 bases identical to TRBD2. The junction had 11 bases not matched to a gene; V was cut back by 10 bases and J by 4 bases. Looked up from germline, CDR1 is ENHRY and CDR2 is SYGVKD. The CDR3 consists of 15 residues.

This clone was counted many times. The chain has TRBV6-1 and TRBJ2-1; 8 nucleotides match TRBD1. The germline CDR1 and CDR2 sequences are MNHNS and SASEGT. V lost 8 bases and J lost 5; bases outside the gene matches: 8. This CDR3 has 14 residues. CDR3 in DNA: TGTGCCAGCTATTCCAGGGGGCAGAACAATGAGCAGTTCTTC. Its translation: CASYSRGQNNEQFF.

Many counts were recorded for this clone. The rearrangement links TRBV5-5 to TRBJ1-1; maybe TRBD1 (6 bases). Germline CDR1 reads SGHKS; CDR2 reads YYEKEE (reference sequence). The germline V and J ends were trimmed by 2 bases and 3 bases, with 8 bases remaining between them. The CDR3 runs 13 residues. As DNA, the CDR3 is TGTGCCAGCAGCTTCGAGGGGGACACTGAAGCTTTCTTT. Translated, it gives CASSFEGDTEAFF.

The sample holds a few counts of this clone. This may be a read error: a much more frequent sequence differs by one nucleotide. The V and J genes are TRBV5-1 and TRBJ1-3; D unresolved. The germline V gene has CDR1 SGHRS and CDR2 YFSETQ. CDR3 size: 14 residues. V was cut by 7 bases and J by 2 bases, with 13 bases left in between. The CDR3, as DNA: TGCGCCAGCGGCACGGGAGGCGCTGGAAACACCATATATTTT. This codes for CASGTGGAGNTIYF.

This clone was found many times. This specimen includes other DNA sequences encoding the same CDR3. The rearrangement joins TRBV11-3 to TRBJ2-2; 8 nucleotides line up with TRBD1. This CDR3 comprises 14 residues. The V gene end was trimmed by 7 bases and the J gene end by 3 bases; junction bases not matched to a gene: 4. Germline V gives CDR1 SGHNT, CDR2 YENEEA. CDR3 sequence reads: CASTKQGDTGELFF. The CDR3 bases are TGTGCCAGCACCAAACAGGGGGACACCGGGGAGCTGTTTTTT.

This clone was detected many times. The chain links TRBV5-6 to TRBJ1-4; possibly TRBD1 for D (6 bases). This CDR3 is 17 amino acids long. Trimming removed 0 bases from V and 11 bases from J, with 23 bases in between. Germline values: CDR1 SGHDT, CDR2 YYEEEE. CDR3: CASSLGVDRTSSAKLFF. The CDR3 DNA follows: TGTGCCAGCAGCTTGGGAGTCGACAGGACCTCTTCGGCCAAACTGTTTTTT.

This clone was seen ten or more times. The CDR3 bases are TGTGCCAGCAGCTTAGGGGGACAGGGAAACAATGAGCAGTTCTTC. Amino acids: CASSLGGQGNNEQFF. The genes are TRBV11-1 and TRBJ2-1; 9 bases align to TRBD1. This CDR3 comprises 15 residues. Per germline, CDR1 SGHAT and CDR2 FQDESV (reference sequence). The V segment lost 1 base and the J segment 5 bases; nucleotides outside the gene matches: 3.

This clone has just a few counts. The rearrangement uses TRBV25-1 and TRBJ2-1; tentatively, D is TRBD2 (5 bases). The germline V and J ends were trimmed by 4 bases and 4 bases, with 11 bases remaining between them. The CDR3 has 14 amino acids. Germline V gene lookup returns CDR1 MGHDK and CDR2 SYGVNS. Here the CDR3 reads CASSGLGIYNEQFF. The CDR3 nucleotides read TGTGCCAGCAGTGGTCTCGGGATTTACAATGAGCAGTTCTTC.

This clone appeared many times. The chain links TRBV19 to TRBJ1-5, with D maybe TRBD1 (5 bases). Trimming stripped 6 bases from V and 2 bases from J, with 11 bases between. The germline V gene has CDR1 LNHDA and CDR2 SQIVND (reference sequence). The CDR3 is 14 residues long. The CDR3 nucleotides are TGTGCCAGTAGGCCAGGGAATGGCAATCAGCCCCAGCATTTT. Its protein product is CASRPGNGNQPQHF.

This clone was seen many times. The chain recombines TRBV2 with TRBJ1-4; D is perhaps TRBD1 (6 bases). This CDR3 is 15 amino acids long. Trimming cost V 7 bases and J 0 bases, with 12 bases left between them. Per germline, CDR1 SNHLY and CDR2 FYNNEI. CDR3 protein: CASIEDRATNEKLFF. CDR3 bases: TGTGCCAGCATCGAGGACAGAGCAACTAATGAAAAACTGTTTTTT. Based on the CDR3 plus reference TRBV2 and TRBJ1-4, the full variable domain is EPEVTQTPSHQVTQMGQEVILRCVPISNHLYFYWYRQILGQKVEFLVSFYNNEISEKSEIFDDQFSVERPDGSNFTLKIRSTKLEDSAMYFCASIEDRATNEKLFFGSGTQLSVL.

This clone has a count of ten or more. J is TRBJ2-1 and V is TRBV7-8; weak D call: TRBD1 (6 bases). Trimming took 5 bases from V and 8 from J, leaving 16 bases between them. This CDR3 contains 14 residues. Germline V lookup: CDR1 SGHVS, CDR2 FQNEAQ. CDR3 in amino acids: CASSMGQAAHEQFF. DNA of the CDR3: TGTGCCAGCAGCATGGGACAAGCAGCCCATGAGCAGTTCTTC.

This clone was seen at least ten times. This chain joins TRBV9 and TRBJ2-5; TRBD2 matches at 9 bases. Per germline, CDR1 SGDLS and CDR2 YYNGEE. The CDR3 is 14 amino acids. V shed 3 bases, J shed 7 bases, and the junction held 7 bases outside the gene matches. CDR3 in amino acids: CASSASGVSGTQYF. The CDR3 bases are TGTGCCAGCAGCGCTAGCGGGGTCAGTGGGACCCAGTACTTC.

The rearrangement joins TRBV11-3 to TRBJ2-2, with D unclear. Germline V lookup: CDR1 SGHNT, CDR2 YENEEA. V was trimmed by 6 bases and J by 9 bases, leaving 14 bases between them. This CDR3 region has 13 residues. The CDR3 region has the DNA TGTGCCAGCAGTCTCCCGGGTGTCCGGGAGCTGTTTTTT. This gives the protein CASSLPGVRELFF.

This clone was counted at least ten times. The genes are TRBV7-3 and TRBJ2-3, with TRBD2 matching over 10 bases. Germline assignment: CDR1 SGHTA and CDR2 FQGTGA. The CDR3 spans 14 residues. J lost 5 bases, V lost 5 bases, and 4 bases had no gene match. The CDR3 sequence is CASSDKRGGDTQYF. CDR3 sequence (DNA): TGTGCCAGCAGCGATAAGCGGGGGGGAGATACGCAGTATTTT.

The genes are TRBV6-6 and TRBJ1-2; 11 nucleotides match TRBD1. The V and J ends lost 10 bases and 7 bases, in that order; junction bases with no gene match: 14. The CDR3 has 15 amino acids. The germline V gene has CDR1 MNHNY and CDR2 SVGAGI (reference sequence). The CDR3 region is CATLGTGGNSSGYTF. DNA of the CDR3: TGTGCCACCCTTGGGACAGGGGGGAATTCGAGTGGCTACACCTTC.

This clone showed up many times. CDR3 nucleotides: TGTGCCAGCAGTTTTGTCGACAGGGGGCTTACCGGGGAGCTGTTTTTT. Translated, it gives CASSFVDRGLTGELFF. The rearrangement joins TRBV27 to TRBJ2-2, with TRBD1 matching 10 bases. Germline-derived CDR1 and CDR2 are MNHEY and SMNVEV (reference sequence). V lost 3 bases to trimming and J lost 5 bases; unmatched junction nucleotides: 6. The CDR3 contains 16 residues.

This clone occurred a few times. This chain connects TRBV7-8 to TRBJ2-2, with D perhaps matching TRBD2 (6 bases). The CDR3 runs to 16 residues. Trimming left V 2 bases short and J 0 bases short, with 10 bases between. The germline gives CDR1 SGHVS, CDR2 FQNEAQ. The CDR3 DNA reads as TGTGCCAGCAGCTTAATGGGGGGACCGAACACCGGGGAGCTGTTTTTT. Residues: CASSLMGGPNTGELFF.

This clone was seen ten or more times. The chain recombines TRBV2 with TRBJ2-3; TRBD2 matches at 7 bases. Germline V lookup: CDR1 SNHLY, CDR2 FYNNEI. The junction had 3 bases not matched to a gene; V was cut back by 3 bases and J by 3 bases. CDR3 length: 14 residues. CDR3 coding DNA: TGTGCCAGCAGTGAGCTAGCGGTAACAGATACGCAGTATTTT. As protein: CASSELAVTDTQYF.

This clone came up many times. This rearrangement joins TRBV7-2 to TRBJ2-5, with D possibly matching TRBD2 (7 bases). Germline CDR1 SGHTA, CDR2 FQGNSA. Trimming pared 3 bases from V and 5 bases from J, leaving 16 bases between. The CDR3 length is 15 residues. CDR3 sequence (DNA): TGTGCCAGCAGCTTGGGAGGGGGAGGAGTTGAGACCCAGTACTTC. This translates into CASSLGGGGVETQYF. Together with reference TRBV7-2 and TRBJ2-5, the CDR3 gives the full variable domain: GAGVSQSPSNKVTEKGKDVELRCDPISGHTALYWYRQSLGQGLEFLIYFQGNSAPDKSGLPSDRFSAERTGGSVSTLTIQRTQQEDSAVYLCASSLGGGGVETQYFGPGTRLLVL.

The sample holds many counts of this clone. The chain joins TRBV5-1 to TRBJ1-1; a possible D gene is TRBD1 (5 bases). This CDR3 spans 14 amino acids. V lost 6 bases, J lost 3 bases, and 15 bases lay in between. Germline assignment: CDR1 SGHRS and CDR2 YFSETQ. The DNA for the CDR3 is TGCGCCAGCAAGGCGACAGTGGCGGACACTGAAGCTTTCTTT. Translated: CASKATVADTEAFF. The whole variable domain, filled in from reference TRBV5-1 and TRBJ1-1, reads KAGVTQTPRYLIKTRGQQVTLSCSPISGHRSVSWYQQTPGQGLQFLFEYFSETQRNKGNFPGRFSGRQFSNSRSEMNVSTLELGDSALYLCASKATVADTEAFFGQGTRLTVV.

This sequence joins TRBV4-2 and TRBJ1-6; 8 bases are shared with TRBD1. The CDR3 has 15 amino acids. V trimming: 4 bases; J trimming: 4 bases; junction bases outside the gene matches: 3. Germline loops: CDR1 LGHNA, CDR2 YNFKEQ. Here the CDR3 reads CASSRQGIYNSPLHF. CDR3 nucleotides: TGTGCCAGCAGCCGACAGGGGATTTATAATTCACCCCTCCACTTT.

The chain uses TRBV29-1 and TRBJ2-3; 8 bases line up with TRBD2. CDR3 length: 18 residues. Germline values: CDR1 SQVTM, CDR2 ANQGSEA. The V and J ends lost 1 base and 2 bases, in that order; junction bases with no gene match: 14. CDR3 loop: CSVEGVLTGGPHTDTQYF. The CDR3 nucleotides are TGCAGCGTTGAAGGGGTTTTAACGGGAGGGCCCCACACAGATACGCAGTATTTT.

In this sample, this clone turned up many times. V and J are TRBV5-5 and TRBJ1-6, with a tentative D call TRBD1 (6 bases). Trimming stripped 4 bases from V and 3 bases from J, with 23 bases between. The CDR3 is 19 residues long. Germline V gene lookup returns CDR1 SGHKS and CDR2 YYEKEE (reference sequence). Here the CDR3 reads CASSGTVWGPYIYNSPLHF. DNA of the CDR3: TGTGCCAGCAGCGGCACGGTGTGGGGGCCCTACATCTATAATTCACCCCTCCACTTT.

This clone occurred many times. The chain is built from TRBV11-2 and TRBJ2-5, with D possibly TRBD2 on 5 matching bases. Germline CDR1 is SGHAT and CDR2 is FQNNGV. Trimming shortened V by 1 base and J by 5 bases, and 14 bases separated the two germline ends. The CDR3 is made up of 15 amino acids. This chain's CDR3 is CASSLATNSEETQYF. The CDR3, as DNA: TGTGCCAGCAGCTTAGCAACTAATAGCGAGGAGACCCAGTACTTC.

J is TRBJ2-1 and V is TRBV9; D unresolved. Germline CDR1 reads SGDLS; CDR2 reads YYNGEE. Trimming took 0 bases from V and 8 from J, leaving 3 bases between them. The CDR3 length is 11 residues. The CDR3 spells CASSVGDEQFF. CDR3 DNA: TGTGCCAGCAGCGTAGGAGATGAGCAGTTCTTC.

This clone was recorded at least ten times. This chain joins TRBV29-1 and TRBJ1-1; TRBD1 agrees at 9 bases. Germline-derived CDR1 and CDR2 are SQVTM and ANQGSEA. The CDR3 runs 14 residues. The J segment lost 4 bases and the V segment lost 6 bases, leaving 9 bases of the junction unmatched. The DNA of the CDR3 is TGCAGCGTGGTACAGGGGGCTAAGGGCACTGAAGCTTTCTTT. It encodes CSVVQGAKGTEAFF.

This clone was observed a few times. The CDR3 bases are TGCGCCAGCAGCGCCACGGCCTCACAGGAGACCCAGTACTTC. Translating gives CASSATASQETQYF. The chain has TRBV5-1 and TRBJ2-5; D remains ambiguous. Trimming took 4 bases from V and 5 from J, leaving 15 bases between them. The CDR3 runs 14 residues. The germline CDR1 and CDR2 sequences are SGHRS and YFSETQ.

Many counts were recorded for this clone. The chain carries TRBV19 and TRBJ2-6; D remains ambiguous. V shed 6 bases and J shed 0 bases, with 9 bases lying between them. The length of the CDR3 is 15 residues. Germline V gene data show CDR1 as LNHDA and CDR2 as SQIVND (reference sequence). The CDR3 loop is CASRSPSSGANVLTF. CDR3 in DNA: TGTGCCAGTAGGTCCCCGAGCTCTGGGGCCAACGTCCTGACTTTC.

The rearrangement uses TRBV27 and TRBJ2-1; the D gene is possibly TRBD1 (6 bases). CDR3 length equals 12 residues. Germline loops: CDR1 MNHEY, CDR2 SMNVEV (reference sequence). V was shortened by 5 bases and J by 10 bases, with 12 bases between the two germline ends. The CDR3 DNA follows: TGTGCCAGCAGTACAGGGTTGGGGGAGCAGTTCTTC. Amino acid sequence: CASSTGLGEQFF.

The table lists this clone with a few counts. The V and J genes are TRBV7-9 and TRBJ2-2, with 12 positions matching TRBD2. Germline-derived CDR1 and CDR2 are SEHNR and FQNEAQ (reference sequence). This CDR3 comprises 18 residues. Unmatched junction bases numbered 7, after V lost 4 bases and J lost 1 base. The CDR3 DNA reads TGTGCCAGCAGCTCCACACTAGCGGGGGGAAAGAACACCGGGGAGCTGTTTTTT. Its protein product is CASSSTLAGGKNTGELFF.

This clone was seen many times. The chain carries TRBV6-6 and TRBJ1-5; unclear D gene. CDR1 and CDR2 from the germline V gene are MNHNY and SVGAGI (reference sequence). V was pared by 5 bases and J by 5 bases, with 16 bases between. CDR3 size: 15 residues. The CDR3 is CASSKTTGADQPQHF. The CDR3 DNA is TGTGCCAGCAGTAAAACGACGGGTGCGGATCAGCCCCAGCATTTT.

This clone was seen many times. The gene calls are TRBV7-9 and TRBJ2-7; 7 nucleotides agree with TRBD2. This CDR3 comprises 18 residues. Germline CDR1 and CDR2: SEHNR and FQNEAQ (reference sequence). V was clipped by 5 bases and J by 5 bases; unmatched bases: 21. Here the CDR3 DNA reads TGTGCCAGCAGCAAAGAGGCGCGGGAGTTTACCCGTCGGCACGAGCAGTACGTC. It is translated as CASSKEAREFTRRHEQYV.